This T cell receptor (beta chain) was captured in a study of post-analysis software for immune sequencing data. Study-level points and caveats: Samples prepared in the same batch strongly co-clustered by F measure. TRBV5-6, TRBV5-1 and TRBV20-1 belonged to a set of roughly 5 TRBV segments that were more frequent in patients than controls. When compared against controls, multiple sclerosis patients showed significantly lower normalized Chao1 diversity.

There are 14 residues in the CDR3. Unmatched junction bases numbered 13, after V lost 3 bases and J lost 14 bases. TCR beta cDNA libraries had unique molecular identifiers. TCRdb analysed the PCR reads with MiXCR anew, one entry per CDR3 protein. The sample has about 760,000 distinct CDR3 sequences; 25% to 30% are singletons. A word on this clonotype: The antigen remains unidentified.

This receptor was taken from a girl aged 5-17 years with multiple sclerosis. Sequencing used blood. The chain joins TRBV12-3 or TRBV12-4 to TRBJ2-1; the match to TRBD2 covers 7 bases. CDR3 bases: TGTGCCAGCAGTTTTAGGTCTAGCGGCTGGCAGAAGTTCTTC. This encodes CASSFRSSGWQKFF.